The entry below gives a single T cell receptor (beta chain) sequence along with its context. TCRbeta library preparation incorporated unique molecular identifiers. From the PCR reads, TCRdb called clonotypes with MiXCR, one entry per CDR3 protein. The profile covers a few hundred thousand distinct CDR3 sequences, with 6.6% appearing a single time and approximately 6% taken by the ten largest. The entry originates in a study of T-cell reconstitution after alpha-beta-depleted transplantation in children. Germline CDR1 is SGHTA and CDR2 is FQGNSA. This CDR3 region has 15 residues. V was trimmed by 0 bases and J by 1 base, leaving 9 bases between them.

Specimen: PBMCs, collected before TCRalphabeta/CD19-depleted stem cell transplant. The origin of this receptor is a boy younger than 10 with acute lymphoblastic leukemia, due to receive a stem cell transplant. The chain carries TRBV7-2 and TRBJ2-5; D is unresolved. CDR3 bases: TGTGCCAGCAGCTTAGCTGGCCGGCTCCAAGAGACCCAGTACTTC. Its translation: CASSLAGRLQETQYF.